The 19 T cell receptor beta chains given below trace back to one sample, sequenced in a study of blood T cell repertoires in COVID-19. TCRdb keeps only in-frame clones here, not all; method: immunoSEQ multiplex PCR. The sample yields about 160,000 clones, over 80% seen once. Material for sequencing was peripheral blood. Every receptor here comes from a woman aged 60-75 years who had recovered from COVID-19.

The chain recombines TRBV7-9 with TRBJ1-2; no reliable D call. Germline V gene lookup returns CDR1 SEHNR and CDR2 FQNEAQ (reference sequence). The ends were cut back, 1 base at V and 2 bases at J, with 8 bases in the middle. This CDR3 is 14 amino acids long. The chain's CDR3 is CASSLGTGNYGYTF. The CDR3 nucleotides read TGTGCCAGCAGCTTAGGGACGGGGAACTATGGCTACACCTTC.

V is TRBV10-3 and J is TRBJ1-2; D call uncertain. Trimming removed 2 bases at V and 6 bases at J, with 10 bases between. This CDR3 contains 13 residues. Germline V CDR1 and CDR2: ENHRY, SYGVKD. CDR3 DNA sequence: TGTGCCATCAGTGAGGGTAGCCCGAATGGCTACACCTTC. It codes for CAISEGSPNGYTF.

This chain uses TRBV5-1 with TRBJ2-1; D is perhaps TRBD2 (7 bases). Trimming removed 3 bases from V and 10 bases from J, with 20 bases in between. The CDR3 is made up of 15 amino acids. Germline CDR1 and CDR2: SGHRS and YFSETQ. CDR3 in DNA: TGCGCCAGCAGCTCCTCCCTGACGGGGGGCGAAGAGCAGTTCTTC. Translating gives CASSSSLTGGEEQFF.

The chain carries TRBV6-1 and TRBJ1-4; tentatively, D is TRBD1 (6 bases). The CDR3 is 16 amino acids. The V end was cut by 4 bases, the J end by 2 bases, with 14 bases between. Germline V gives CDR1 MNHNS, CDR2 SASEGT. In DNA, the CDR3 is TGTGCCAGCAGTGGTACAGGGATGACGACTAATGAAAAACTGTTTTTT. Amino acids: CASSGTGMTTNEKLFF.

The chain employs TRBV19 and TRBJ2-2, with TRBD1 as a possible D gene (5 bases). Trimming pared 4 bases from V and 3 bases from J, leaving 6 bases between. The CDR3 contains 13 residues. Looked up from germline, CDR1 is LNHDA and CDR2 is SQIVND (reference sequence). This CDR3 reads CASSTGYTGELFF. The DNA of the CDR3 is TGTGCCAGTAGTACAGGGTACACCGGGGAGCTGTTTTTT.

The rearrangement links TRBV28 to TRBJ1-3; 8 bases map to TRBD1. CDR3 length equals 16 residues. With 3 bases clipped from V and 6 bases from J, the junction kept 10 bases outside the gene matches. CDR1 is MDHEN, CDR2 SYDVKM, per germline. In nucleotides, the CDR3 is TGTGCCAGCAGTTTCCTTCCAGACAGGGGAGTAAACACCATATATTTT. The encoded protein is CASSFLPDRGVNTIYF.

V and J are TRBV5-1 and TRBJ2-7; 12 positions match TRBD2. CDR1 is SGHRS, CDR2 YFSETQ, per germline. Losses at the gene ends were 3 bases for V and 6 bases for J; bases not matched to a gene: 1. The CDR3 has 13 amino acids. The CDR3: CASSSSGGGEQYF. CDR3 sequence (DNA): TGCGCCAGCAGCTCTAGCGGGGGGGGCGAGCAGTACTTC. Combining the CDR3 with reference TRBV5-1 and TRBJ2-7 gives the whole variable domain KAGVTQTPRYLIKTRGQQVTLSCSPISGHRSVSWYQQTPGQGLQFLFEYFSETQRNKGNFPGRFSGRQFSNSRSEMNVSTLELGDSALYLCASSSSGGGEQYFGPGTRLTVT.

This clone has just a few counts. The CDR3 loop is CASSLGTGGNQPQHF. In DNA, the CDR3 is TGTGCCAGCAGCTTAGGGACAGGGGGCAATCAGCCCCAGCATTTT. The genes are TRBV7-6 and TRBJ1-5, with 9 bases lining up with TRBD1. CDR3 length: 15 residues. The V and J ends lost 1 base and 2 bases, in that order; junction bases with no gene match: 0. The germline V gene has CDR1 SGHVS and CDR2 FNYEAQ.

The CDR3 DNA follows: TGCGCCAGCAGCCAAGGCCGGGACACCTCCTACGAGCAGTACTTC. This gives the protein CASSQGRDTSYEQYF. The rearrangement uses TRBV4-3 and TRBJ2-7; the D gene is possibly TRBD1 (6 bases). Germline CDR1 is LGHNA and CDR2 is YSLEER. The CDR3 is made up of 15 amino acids. Trimming cost V 1 base and J 0 bases, with 10 bases left between them.

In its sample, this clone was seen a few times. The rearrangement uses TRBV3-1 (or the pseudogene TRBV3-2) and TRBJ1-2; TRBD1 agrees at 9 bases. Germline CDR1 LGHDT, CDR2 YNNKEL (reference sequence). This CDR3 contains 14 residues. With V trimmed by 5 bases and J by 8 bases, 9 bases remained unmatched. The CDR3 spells CASSYARQGEGYTF. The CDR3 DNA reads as TGTGCCAGCAGCTACGCTCGACAGGGGGAGGGCTACACCTTC.

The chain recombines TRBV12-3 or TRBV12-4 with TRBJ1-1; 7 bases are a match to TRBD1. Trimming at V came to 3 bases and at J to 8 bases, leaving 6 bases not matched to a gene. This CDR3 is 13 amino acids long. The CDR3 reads CASSLGQPSEAFF. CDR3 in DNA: TGTGCCAGCAGTTTGGGACAGCCTTCGGAAGCTTTCTTT.

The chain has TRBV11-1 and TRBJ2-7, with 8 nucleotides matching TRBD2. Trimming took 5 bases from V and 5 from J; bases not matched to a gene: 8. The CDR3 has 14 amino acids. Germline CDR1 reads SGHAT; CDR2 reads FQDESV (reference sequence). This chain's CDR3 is CASSLGTSDNEQYF. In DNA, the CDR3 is TGTGCCAGCAGCCTTGGGACTAGTGACAACGAGCAGTACTTC.

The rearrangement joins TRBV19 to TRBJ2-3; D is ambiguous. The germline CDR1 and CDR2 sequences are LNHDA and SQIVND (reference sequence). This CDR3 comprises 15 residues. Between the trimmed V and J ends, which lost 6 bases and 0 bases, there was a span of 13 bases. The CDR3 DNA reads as TGTGCCAGTAGATCAGGTAGAGTCAGCACAGATACGCAGTATTTT. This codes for CASRSGRVSTDTQYF.

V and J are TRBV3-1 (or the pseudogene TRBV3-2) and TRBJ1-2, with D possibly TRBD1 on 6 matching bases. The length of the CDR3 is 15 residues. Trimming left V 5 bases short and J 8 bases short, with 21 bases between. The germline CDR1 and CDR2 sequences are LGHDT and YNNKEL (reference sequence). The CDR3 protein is CASSKARGSLKGYTF. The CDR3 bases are TGTGCCAGCAGCAAAGCCAGGGGTTCCCTTAAGGGCTACACCTTC.

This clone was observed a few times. This CDR3 reads CASSLLRRGAIGELFF. The CDR3 region has the DNA TGTGCCAGCAGCCTCCTTCGACGGGGGGCCATCGGGGAGCTGTTTTTT. The chain uses TRBV11-2 and TRBJ2-2; D might be TRBD2 (7 bases). V was cut by 5 bases and J by 7 bases, with 20 bases left in between. The CDR3 runs to 16 residues. Per germline, CDR1 SGHAT and CDR2 FQNNGV.

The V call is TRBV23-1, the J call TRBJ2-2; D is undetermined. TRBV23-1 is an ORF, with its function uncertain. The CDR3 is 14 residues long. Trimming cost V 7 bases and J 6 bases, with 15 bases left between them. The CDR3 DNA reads TGCGCCAGCACCCACGCCCCGGTCGCCGGGGAGCTGTTTTTT. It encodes CASTHAPVAGELFF.

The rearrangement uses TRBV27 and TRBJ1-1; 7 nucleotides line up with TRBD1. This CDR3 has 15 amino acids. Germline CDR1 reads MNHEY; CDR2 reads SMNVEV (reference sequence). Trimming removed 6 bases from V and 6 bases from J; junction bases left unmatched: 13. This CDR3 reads CASSTYRDRSSEAFF. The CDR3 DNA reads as TGTGCCAGCAGCACATACCGGGACAGATCATCTGAAGCTTTCTTT.

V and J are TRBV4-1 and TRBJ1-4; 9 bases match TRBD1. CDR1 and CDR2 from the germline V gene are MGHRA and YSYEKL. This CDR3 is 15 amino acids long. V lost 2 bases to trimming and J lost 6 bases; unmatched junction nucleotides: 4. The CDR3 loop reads CASSQPGTGYEKLFF. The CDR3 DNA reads TGCGCCAGCAGCCAACCCGGGACAGGGTATGAAAAACTGTTTTTT.

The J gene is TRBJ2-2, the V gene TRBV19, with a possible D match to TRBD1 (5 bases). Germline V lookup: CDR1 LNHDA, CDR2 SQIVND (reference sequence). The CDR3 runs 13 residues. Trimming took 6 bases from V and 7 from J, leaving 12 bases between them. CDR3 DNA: TGTGCCAGTAGCCTGACAGTAGTCGGGGAGCTGTTTTTT. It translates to CASSLTVVGELFF. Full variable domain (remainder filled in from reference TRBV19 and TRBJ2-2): DGGITQSPKYLFRKEGQNVTLSCEQNLNHDAMYWYRQDPGQGLRLIYYSQIVNDFQKGDIAEGYSVSREKKESFPLTVTSAQKNPTAFYLCASSLTVVGELFFGEGSRLTVL.